These 15 T cell receptor beta chains originate from one sample sequenced in a study of blood T cell repertoires in COVID-19. Profiling relied on immunoSEQ multiplex PCR, and the TCRdb table lists in-frame clones only, not all of them. In the table there are 45,000 to 50,000 clones, 82% of which are singletons. The source material was peripheral blood. The source of these receptors is a man aged 35-49 years with acute or convalescent COVID-19.

The chain is built from TRBV19 and TRBJ1-5; 9 bases agree with TRBD1. This CDR3 comprises 16 residues. V shed 5 bases, J shed 2 bases, and the junction held 7 bases outside the gene matches. The V gene's germline CDR1 is LNHDA and CDR2 SQIVND (reference sequence). CDR3 bases: TGTGCCAGTAGTCCCTGGACAGGGGTGGGCAATCAGCCCCAGCATTTT. Protein: CASSPWTGVGNQPQHF.

This clone has a handful of counts. This rearrangement joins TRBV6-5 to TRBJ2-1; 12 nucleotides match TRBD2. V lost 6 bases, J lost 14 bases, and 14 bases stayed unmatched. The CDR3 spans 15 residues. The germline V gene has CDR1 MNHEY and CDR2 SVGAGI. For the CDR3, the DNA is TGTGCCAGCAGACCCCGTATCCTAGCGGGGGGGCCCGAGTTCTTC. Translated: CASRPRILAGGPEFF.

The chain combines TRBV5-4 with TRBJ2-4; D may be TRBD2 (6 bases). Trimming cost V 4 bases and J 0 bases, with 11 bases left between them. Germline assignment: CDR1 SGHNT and CDR2 YYREEE (reference sequence). The CDR3 loop spans 15 amino acids. DNA for the CDR3: TGTGCCAGCAGCACGATGGGACTAGCCAAAAACATTCAGTACTTC. Translation: CASSTMGLAKNIQYF. Filled out from reference TRBV5-4 and TRBJ2-4, the complete variable domain reads ETGVTQSPTHLIKTRGQQVTLRCSSQSGHNTVSWYQQALGQGPQFIFQYYREEENGRGNFPPRFSGLQFPNYSSELNVNALELDDSALYLCASSTMGLAKNIQYFGAGTRLSVL.

The chain recombines TRBV3-1 (or the pseudogene TRBV3-2) with TRBJ1-6; D is unresolved. V was cut by 2 bases and J by 10 bases, with 12 bases left in between. Germline V lookup: CDR1 LGHDT, CDR2 YNNKEL (reference sequence). The CDR3 is made up of 14 amino acids. CDR3 sequence: CASSQMGVGSPLHF. As DNA, the CDR3 is TGTGCCAGCAGCCAAATGGGTGTGGGCTCACCCCTCCACTTT.

V usage is TRBV10-3 and J usage is TRBJ2-7, with D possibly being TRBD1 (5 bases). V was shortened by 2 bases and J by 3 bases, with 8 bases between the two germline ends. The CDR3 length is 13 residues. CDR1 ENHRY and CDR2 SYGVKD come from the germline V gene. The CDR3 reads CAISENQGYEQYF. The CDR3 DNA sequence: TGTGCCATCAGTGAGAATCAGGGCTACGAGCAGTACTTC.

The J gene is TRBJ1-2, the V gene TRBV5-8, with 8 bases lining up with TRBD1. The V gene end was trimmed by 4 bases and the J gene end by 3 bases; junction bases not matched to a gene: 8. Germline V gene data show CDR1 as SGHTS and CDR2 as YDEGEE. The CDR3 totals 15 residues. DNA for the CDR3: TGTGCCAGCAGCCCGCCCAACAGGGGGGACTATGGCTACACCTTC. Residues: CASSPPNRGDYGYTF.

This clone was recorded once. This chain uses TRBV29-1 with TRBJ2-5; tentative D call: TRBD1 (5 bases). CDR1 SQVTM and CDR2 ANQGSEA come from the germline V gene. V lost 5 bases and J 1 base, leaving 11 bases between the germline ends. This CDR3 is 13 amino acids long. The CDR3 here is CSVQGHIQETQYF. The CDR3, as DNA: TGCAGCGTTCAAGGACATATCCAAGAGACCCAGTACTTC.

The V call is TRBV9, the J call TRBJ1-2; 7 bases are a match to TRBD1. The CDR3 sequence is 15 residues long. CDR1 and CDR2 from the germline V gene are SGDLS and YYNGEE. After removal of 0 bases from V and 2 bases from J, the junction contained 4 bases not matched to a gene. The CDR3: CASSVVMDRNYGYTF. The CDR3, as DNA: TGTGCCAGCAGCGTAGTGATGGACAGGAACTATGGCTACACCTTC.

J is TRBJ1-2 and V is TRBV21-1; the D call in the table, TRBD1, was not verified against the DNA. TRBV21-1 is noted as a pseudogene. The CDR3 contains 14 residues. CDR3: CASSPTGGGYGYTF. CDR3 bases: TGTGCCAGCAGCCCGACAGGGGGCGGCTATGGCTACACCTTC.

The chain uses TRBV28 and TRBJ2-5; 11 bases fit TRBD2. Unmatched junction bases numbered 12, after V lost 5 bases and J lost 7 bases. Germline values: CDR1 MDHEN, CDR2 SYDVKM. This CDR3 has 16 amino acids. Written as DNA, the CDR3 is TGTGCCAGCAGTCCATCGCCGGGACTAGCGGCCTGGACCCAGTACTTC. This gives the protein CASSPSPGLAAWTQYF.

CDR3 DNA: TGTGCCATCAGCGTAACAGGGGGGCAAAGTCCCTACACCTTC. Protein: CAISVTGGQSPYTF. The rearrangement joins TRBV10-3 to TRBJ1-2; 8 bases are a match to TRBD1. Per germline, CDR1 ENHRY and CDR2 SYGVKD. This CDR3 is 14 amino acids long. V trimming: 6 bases; J trimming: 10 bases; junction bases outside the gene matches: 13.

CDR3 amino acids: CASTPQGMGNQPQHF. The CDR3 DNA sequence: TGTGCCAGTACCCCGCAGGGGATGGGCAATCAGCCCCAGCATTTT. The rearrangement links TRBV19 to TRBJ1-5; maybe TRBD1 (6 bases). This CDR3 is 15 amino acids long. The ends were cut back, 7 bases at V and 2 bases at J, with 15 bases in the middle. CDR1 LNHDA and CDR2 SQIVND come from the germline V gene (reference sequence).

This chain uses TRBV6-5 with TRBJ1-1; TRBD1 aligns across 8 bases. The CDR3 covers 13 residues. J lost 3 bases, V lost 6 bases, and 3 bases had no gene match. Germline V gene lookup returns CDR1 MNHEY and CDR2 SVGAGI. The CDR3 here is CASSRGPDTEAFF. The CDR3 DNA is TGTGCCAGCAGCAGGGGGCCGGACACTGAAGCTTTCTTT.

This clone was detected once. The chain recombines TRBV5-1 with TRBJ1-1, with D uncertain. The V end lost 0 bases, the J end lost 8 bases, and 8 bases lay between the germline ends. The CDR3 spans 12 residues. Per germline, CDR1 SGHRS and CDR2 YFSETQ. In DNA, the CDR3 is TGCGCCAGCAGCTTGGATATTGGCGAAGCTTTCTTT. It encodes CASSLDIGEAFF.

The chain has TRBV7-2 and TRBJ2-7; TRBD2 aligns across 7 bases. Trimming cost V 1 base and J 0 bases; bases outside gene matches: 3. The CDR3 length is 15 residues. Germline lookup yields CDR1 SGHTA and CDR2 FQGNSA. The DNA of the CDR3 is TGTGCCAGCAGCTTAGTGGGCGGGGGCTCCTACGAGCAGTACTTC. Translated, it gives CASSLVGGGSYEQYF.